Listed below are T cell receptor beta chains from one sample, sequenced in a study of immune cell composition in non-small cell lung cancer. The assay was immunoSEQ multiplex PCR, and TCRdb's table has in-frame clones only and misses some. The sample consists of about 8,700 clones, 67% of them appearing once. What was sequenced was non-adjacent lung tissue. Receptor source: a human donor with non-small cell lung cancer. CDR3s include the opening cysteine and the closing phenylalanine or tryptophan. A D gene is named only where the DNA matches it firmly. Only part of the rows carry a size: once, few, many, or a class if the clone is expanded.

CASSITEQHYEQYF | TGTGCCAGCTCTATCACGGAGCAGCACTACGAGCAGTACTTC | 14 | few | . | TRBJ2-7 | TRBV18
CASSVLQGAKAGELFF | TGTGCCAGCAGCGTCCTACAGGGGGCGAAGGCCGGGGAGCTGTTTTTT | 16 | . | TRBD1 | TRBJ2-2 | TRBV7-8
CASSWLDSYNEQFF | TGTGCCAGCAGTTGGCTAGATTCTTACAATGAGCAGTTCTTC | 14 | once | . | TRBJ2-1 | TRBV5-6
CASSSLQRNTEAFF | TGTGCCAGCAGTTCCTTACAGAGGAACACTGAAGCTTTCTTT | 14 | . | . | TRBJ1-1 | TRBV27
CASSQDQRGTQSNYGYTF | TGCGCCAGCAGCCAAGATCAGCGGGGAACTCAATCTAACTATGGCTACACCTTC | 18 | . | . | TRBJ1-2 | TRBV4-3
CASSFRTSGGAEQFF | TGTGCCAGCAGCTTCCGGACTAGCGGGGGGGCCGAGCAGTTCTTC | 15 | . | TRBD2 | TRBJ2-1 | TRBV9
CASSPPQGNSETQYF | TGTGCCAGCAGCCCCCCACAGGGGAATTCGGAGACCCAGTACTTC | 15 | . | TRBD1 | TRBJ2-5 | TRBV5-4
CASTPQVAGTGELFF | TGTGCCAGCACCCCCCAAGTAGCTGGAACCGGGGAGCTGTTTTTT | 15 | . | . | TRBJ2-2 | TRBV6-6
CASRSGQGLLSGNTIYF | TGTGCCAGCCGATCGGGACAGGGCCTCCTCTCTGGAAACACCATATATTTT | 17 | . | TRBD1 | TRBJ1-3 | TRBV27
CASSLRRDSLYEQYF | TGCGCCAGCAGCTTGCGCCGAGACAGCTTATACGAGCAGTACTTC | 15 | . | . | TRBJ2-7 | TRBV5-1
CASSYGRAYEQYF | TGTGCCAGCAGTTACGGGAGGGCCTACGAGCAGTACTTC | 13 | . | TRBD2 | TRBJ2-7 | TRBV6-6
CASSLAGETQYF | TGTGCCAGCAGCTTGGCTGGTGAGACCCAGTACTTC | 12 | . | . | TRBJ2-5 | TRBV7-2
CASNQQGPKNTEAFF | TGTGCCAGCAACCAACAGGGGCCTAAGAACACTGAAGCTTTCTTT | 15 | few | TRBD1 | TRBJ1-1 | TRBV6-5
CATSRDPRQNTEAFF | TGTGCCACCAGCAGAGATCCGAGACAGAACACTGAAGCTTTCTTT | 15 | . | . | TRBJ1-1 | TRBV15
CASSYSGDRADEQYF | TGTGCCAGCAGTTACTCAGGGGACAGGGCAGACGAGCAGTACTTC | 15 | . | TRBD1 | TRBJ2-7 | TRBV6-5
CASSLQGAGHGNTIYF | TGCGCCAGCAGCTTACAGGGGGCAGGTCACGGAAACACCATATATTTT | 16 | . | TRBD1 | TRBJ1-3 | TRBV5-1
CASSSGRDSGANVLTF | TGTGCCAGCAGCTCTGGACGGGACTCTGGGGCCAACGTCCTGACTTTC | 16 | medium-sized | . | TRBJ2-6 | TRBV7-9
CASSVEGSFSPLHF | TGTGCCAGCAGCGTAGAGGGGTCGTTCTCACCCCTCCACTTT | 14 | . | . | TRBJ1-6 | TRBV9
CASSQDLRQGRGNEQFF | TGCGCCAGCAGCCAAGATCTTAGACAGGGGAGGGGGAATGAGCAGTTCTTC | 17 | . | . | TRBJ2-1 | TRBV4-3
CASSDPDGAGEETQYF | TGTGCCAGCAGTGACCCTGATGGAGCGGGGGAAGAGACCCAGTACTTC | 16 | hyperexpanded | TRBD2 | TRBJ2-5 | TRBV2
CASSDLWADQETQYF | TGTGCCAGCAGTGATCTCTGGGCAGACCAAGAGACCCAGTACTTC | 15 | . | . | TRBJ2-5 | TRBV25-1
CASSGSGLAVYNEQFF | TGTGCCAGCAGCGGCTCGGGACTAGCGGTTTACAATGAGCAGTTCTTC | 16 | once | TRBD2 | TRBJ2-1 | TRBV9
CASSLAPTTGVYNEQFF | TGCGCCAGCAGCTTGGCTCCGACGACAGGGGTTTACAATGAGCAGTTCTTC | 17 | . | TRBD1 | TRBJ2-1 | TRBV5-1
CASSLAVSTDTQYF | TGTGCCAGCAGTTTGGCGGTTAGCACAGATACGCAGTATTTT | 14 | . | . | TRBJ2-3 | TRBV6-5
CASSVGQGLGGYTF | TGTGCCAGCAGCGTAGGACAGGGGCTGGGAGGCTACACCTTC | 14 | . | TRBD1 | TRBJ1-2 | TRBV9
CASSFTLNTEAFF | TGTGCCAGCAGCTTTACACTGAACACTGAAGCTTTCTTT | 13 | . | . | TRBJ1-1 | TRBV7-2
CASSTLGGTGELFF | TGTGCCAGCAGCACCCTAGGGGGCACCGGGGAGCTGTTTTTT | 14 | . | . | TRBJ2-2 | TRBV9
CASSSTGGNSIGKLFF | TGCGCCAGCAGCTCGACAGGGGGCAATTCGATAGGAAAACTGTTTTTT | 16 | . | TRBD1 | TRBJ1-4 | TRBV5-1
CASSLGQGNSYGYTF | TGTGCCAGCAGCCTGGGACAGGGGAACTCCTATGGCTACACCTTC | 15 | few | TRBD1 | TRBJ1-2 | TRBV7-9
CASSLSRPTHEQYF | TGTGCCAGCAGTTTATCGCGGCCCACCCACGAGCAGTACTTC | 14 | . | . | TRBJ2-7 | TRBV28
CASSPGTAEGLETQYF | TGTGCCAGCAGCCCGGGGACAGCCGAGGGCCTCGAGACCCAGTACTTC | 16 | . | TRBD1 | TRBJ2-5 | TRBV5-8
CASSDYLSSNQPQHF | TGTGCCAGCAGTGACTACCTTTCCTCGAACCAGCCCCAGCATTTT | 15 | . | . | TRBJ1-5 | TRBV2
CASSREIGGNTIYF | TGTGCCAGCTCCCGGGAGATAGGTGGAAACACCATATATTTT | 14 | . | . | TRBJ1-3 | TRBV6-4
CASSLGGPTEGYGYTF | TGTGCCAGCAGCTTAGGAGGTCCGACAGAAGGTTATGGCTACACCTTC | 16 | . | . | TRBJ1-2 | TRBV7-9
CASRTGTDTDTQYF | TGTGCCAGCAGAACCGGGACTGACACAGATACGCAGTATTTT | 14 | . | . | TRBJ2-3 | TRBV2
CASRSGYSYEQYF | TGTGCCAGTAGATCGGGGTACTCCTACGAGCAGTACTTC | 13 | medium-sized | . | TRBJ2-7 | TRBV19
CASSLKAGDEKLFF | TGTGCCAGCAGCTTAAAGGCAGGGGATGAAAAACTGTTTTTT | 14 | . | . | TRBJ1-4 | TRBV7-6
CASSPPRGAGSPLHF | TGTGCCAGCAGCCCCCCGCGGGGGGCGGGGTCACCCCTCCACTTT | 15 | . | . | TRBJ1-6 | TRBV7-9
CASSQLSGEQYF | TGTGCCAGCAGTCAACTCTCTGGTGAGCAGTACTTC | 12 | . | . | TRBJ2-7 | TRBV28
CSASGDYNEQFF | TGCAGCGCTAGCGGGGACTACAATGAGCAGTTCTTC | 12 | . | TRBD2 | TRBJ2-1 | TRBV29-1
CASSVGGGHTEAFF | TGTGCCAGCAGCGTCGGGGGGGGGCATACTGAAGCTTTCTTT | 14 | . | . | TRBJ1-1 | TRBV7-2
CASRGTGRVGWHAEAFF | TGTGCCAGTAGAGGGACAGGGCGTGTAGGATGGCATGCTGAAGCTTTCTTT | 17 | . | TRBD1 | TRBJ1-1 | TRBV19
CASSKTGAASEQYF | TGTGCCAGCTCAAAGACAGGGGCTGCCAGCGAGCAGTACTTC | 14 | . | TRBD1 | TRBJ2-7 | TRBV18
CASSLAPVPYNEQFF | TGTGCCAGCAGCTTGGCGCCGGTGCCCTACAATGAGCAGTTCTTC | 15 | . | . | TRBJ2-1 | TRBV5-5
CASSLAGVLANYGYTF | TGTGCCAGCAGCTTAGCGGGAGTCCTAGCTAACTATGGCTACACCTTC | 16 | . | . | TRBJ1-2 | TRBV7-9
CASSIGLYNEQFF | TGTGCCAGTAGTATTGGCCTCTACAATGAGCAGTTCTTC | 13 | . | . | TRBJ2-1 | TRBV19
CTLGREETQYF | TGTACCTTAGGTAGGGAGGAGACCCAGTACTTC | 11 | medium-sized | . | TRBJ2-5 | TRBV6-1
CASIPGGGIQETQYF | TGTGCCAGCATCCCCGGGGGGGGAATACAAGAGACCCAGTACTTC | 15 | few | TRBD2 | TRBJ2-5 | TRBV7-8
CASSYEAGESYEQYF | TGTGCCAGCAGTTACGAAGCGGGGGAATCCTACGAGCAGTACTTC | 15 | . | TRBD2 | TRBJ2-7 | TRBV6-5
CASGYGQGASHEQYF | TGTGCTAGTGGTTACGGACAGGGGGCTTCCCACGAGCAGTACTTC | 15 | . | TRBD1 | TRBJ2-7 | TRBV12-5
CASDSSVTHNEQFF | TGTGCCAGTGATAGTAGCGTGACTCACAATGAGCAGTTCTTC | 14 | . | . | TRBJ2-1 | TRBV2
CASNQGTSEGNEQFF | TGTGCCAGCAACCAAGGGACATCGGAAGGGAATGAGCAGTTCTTC | 15 | . | . | TRBJ2-1 | TRBV2
CAISDPDTSGGYNEQFF | TGTGCCATCAGTGACCCCGACACTAGCGGGGGCTACAATGAGCAGTTCTTC | 17 | . | TRBD2 | TRBJ2-1 | TRBV6-1